The 19 T cell receptor beta chains listed next were all sequenced from one sample in a study of CD8+ T cells in alopecia areata. Reverse transcribed after extraction, RNA yielded cDNA as the sequencing template. Some clones are missing from TCRdb's copy, which holds only in-frame ones; the method was immunoSEQ multiplex PCR. The repertoire consists of about 120,000 clones, with about 50% occurring once and the leading ten covering around 0.44%. The treatment denotes: oral pan-JAK inhibitor, 5-10 mg twice daily. Sequenced here: CD4+ T cells sorted from blood, sampled at week 4, from a patient treated with tofacitinib. All receptors come from a human donor with alopecia areata.

This clone was detected a few times. The genes are TRBV29-1 and TRBJ1-1; D unresolved. This CDR3 is 13 amino acids long. V lost 1 base and J lost 5, with 11 bases in between. The germline gives CDR1 SQVTM, CDR2 ANQGSEA. CDR3 bases: TGCAGCGTTGAAGGGGTCCCTAGAACTGAAGCTTTCTTT. Its translation is CSVEGVPRTEAFF.

This clone came up a few times. V usage is TRBV7-9 and J usage is TRBJ2-2; D possibly matches TRBD1 or TRBD2 (6 bases each). The CDR3 has 16 amino acids. Deletions cut 0 bases from V and 5 bases from J, with 13 bases between. CDR1 and CDR2 from the germline V gene are SEHNR and FQNEAQ (reference sequence). CDR3 sequence (DNA): TGTGCCAGCAGCTTAGCCGGGGGCAAAATGACCGGGGAGCTGTTTTTT. This encodes CASSLAGGKMTGELFF.

This clone was detected only a few times. The CDR3 loop reads CASSLDLAGNTIYF. The CDR3 DNA sequence: TGCGCCAGCAGCTTGGACCTGGCTGGAAACACCATATATTTT. This rearrangement joins TRBV5-1 to TRBJ1-3; no definite D call. The germline V gene has CDR1 SGHRS and CDR2 YFSETQ. The CDR3 length is 14 residues. The V gene lost 0 bases and the J gene lost 2 bases, with 6 bases spanning the gap.

This clone was detected only a few times. The genes are TRBV30 and TRBJ1-6; D is unclear. V gave up 0 bases and J gave up 10 bases, with 13 bases separating them. The germline gives CDR1 GTSNPN, CDR2 SVGIG (reference sequence). This CDR3 comprises 14 residues. The CDR3 DNA sequence: TGTGCCTGGAGTGTGTCGGATGGCAGGTCACCCCTCCACTTT. Translation: CAWSVSDGRSPLHF.

This clone was observed a single time. This chain uses TRBV5-1 with TRBJ2-3; 7 bases are shared with TRBD2. The CDR3 consists of 16 residues. From germline, CDR1 is SGHRS and CDR2 YFSETQ. J gave up 3 bases and V 4 bases, and 11 bases lay outside the gene matches. Written as DNA, the CDR3 is TGCGCCAGCAGCCCCGGACTAGGCCCCACAACAGATACGCAGTATTTT. Translating it yields CASSPGLGPTTDTQYF.

This chain links TRBV10-3 with TRBJ2-3, with 7 bases that match TRBD1. The trim removed 4 bases at V and 4 bases at J, leaving 5 bases unmatched. The germline gives CDR1 ENHRY, CDR2 SYGVKD. This CDR3 contains 14 residues. The CDR3 DNA is TGTGCCATCAGTGTTAAAGGGGGCGCAGATACGCAGTATTTT. As protein: CAISVKGGADTQYF.

In nucleotides, the CDR3 is TGTGCCAGCAGCGGAGGCCTCCGGGACCGCCTCGGGGGTACGCAGTATTTT. This translates into CASSGGLRDRLGGTQYF. The rearrangement links TRBV5-6 to TRBJ2-3; D possibly corresponds to TRBD2 (6 bases). CDR1 and CDR2 (germline): SGHDT, YYEEEE. Trimming removed 4 bases from V and 8 bases from J, with 26 bases in between. CDR3 length: 17 amino acids.

A few counts support this clone. The chain has TRBV18 and TRBJ2-3; no firm D call. Trimming removed 0 bases at V and 6 bases at J, with 16 bases between. The germline CDR1 and CDR2 sequences are KGHSH and LQKENI. This CDR3 comprises 16 residues. CDR3 sequence: CASSPPRSGVMDTQYF. DNA of the CDR3: TGTGCCAGCTCACCACCGCGATCTGGGGTAATGGATACGCAGTATTTT.

V gene TRBV11-2 combines with J gene TRBJ2-1, with D possibly TRBD2 on 6 matching bases. The CDR3 runs to 13 residues. With 7 bases removed from V and 7 bases from J, the gap between germline ends came to 14 bases. The V gene's germline CDR1 is SGHAT and CDR2 FQNNGV. The CDR3 spells CASNPGLTNEQFF. The CDR3 region has the DNA TGTGCCAGCAACCCGGGACTGACAAATGAGCAGTTCTTC. The entire variable domain, with the rest obtained from reference TRBV11-2 and TRBJ2-1, is as follows: EAGVAQSPRYKIIEKRQSVAFWCNPISGHATLYWYQQILGQGPKLLIQFQNNGVVDDSQLPKDRFSAERLKGVDSTLKIQPAKLEDSAVYLCASNPGLTNEQFFGPGTRLTVL.

The rearrangement links TRBV28 to TRBJ1-5, with 7 bases fitting TRBD1. V was clipped by 2 bases and J by 4 bases; unmatched bases: 5. The CDR3 extends over 15 amino acids. The germline V gene encodes CDR1 MDHEN and CDR2 SYDVKM. The CDR3 sequence is CASSLMTGRNQPQHF. The CDR3 coding sequence is TGTGCCAGCAGTTTAATGACAGGGAGGAATCAGCCCCAGCATTTT.

This clone has more than one count but fewer than ten. The chain recombines TRBV7-9 with TRBJ2-7; 8 bases agree with TRBD1. This CDR3 has 13 amino acids. V was clipped by 5 bases and J by 2 bases; unmatched bases: 2. From germline, CDR1 is SEHNR and CDR2 FQNEAQ (reference sequence). The CDR3 here is CASSPGGPYEQYF. The CDR3 DNA reads TGTGCCAGCAGCCCAGGGGGCCCCTACGAGCAGTACTTC. The full variable domain, completed using reference TRBV7-9 and TRBJ2-7, is DTGVSQNPRHKITKRGQNVTFRCDPISEHNRLYWYRQTLGQGPEFLTYFQNEAQLEKSRLLSDRFSAERPKGSFSTLEIQRTEQGDSAMYLCASSPGGPYEQYFGPGTRLTVT.

The CDR3 nucleotides are TGTGCGGTTTCAGCCGGGCCCAGAAATCAGCCCCAGCATTTT. This translates into CAVSAGPRNQPQHF. The chain links TRBV30 to TRBJ1-5; the D is unclear. Looked up from germline, CDR1 is GTSNPN and CDR2 is SVGIG (reference sequence). The CDR3 has 14 amino acids.

The chain carries TRBV30 and TRBJ2-1; unclear D gene. CDR1 GTSNPN and CDR2 SVGIG come from the germline V gene (reference sequence). The CDR3 length is 14 residues. Trimming stripped 0 bases from V and 5 bases from J, with 11 bases between. This chain's CDR3 is CAWSVLGSHNEQFF. The CDR3, as DNA: TGTGCCTGGAGTGTACTCGGCAGCCACAATGAGCAGTTCTTC.

The CDR3 DNA is TGCGCCAGCAGCCCGGGACACAACCCGGCTGGAAACACCATATATTTT. This sequence encodes CASSPGHNPAGNTIYF. This chain connects TRBV5-1 to TRBJ1-3; D may be TRBD1 (6 bases). The germline V and J ends were trimmed by 4 bases and 2 bases, with 16 bases remaining between them. This CDR3 has 16 amino acids. CDR1 SGHRS and CDR2 YFSETQ come from the germline V gene. The variable domain in full, with the rest retrieved from reference TRBV5-1 and TRBJ1-3, is KAGVTQTPRYLIKTRGQQVTLSCSPISGHRSVSWYQQTPGQGLQFLFEYFSETQRNKGNFPGRFSGRQFSNSRSEMNVSTLELGDSALYLCASSPGHNPAGNTIYFGEGSWLTVV.

In its sample, this clone was seen a few times. The chain links TRBV5-1 to TRBJ1-1, with D maybe TRBD1 (5 bases). The CDR3 covers 17 residues. The germline gives CDR1 SGHRS, CDR2 YFSETQ. V lost 0 bases, J lost 2 bases, and 17 bases lay in between. CDR3: CASSLGWGMSGNTEAFF. In DNA, the CDR3 is TGCGCCAGCAGCTTGGGATGGGGGATGTCGGGAAACACTGAAGCTTTCTTT.

The genes are TRBV29-1 and TRBJ1-2; 9 bases line up with TRBD1. CDR3 size: 12 residues. Germline values: CDR1 SQVTM, CDR2 ANQGSEA. Unmatched junction bases numbered 7, after V lost 7 bases and J lost 7 bases. The CDR3 protein is CSADRGVSGYTF. Written as DNA, the CDR3 is TGCAGCGCTGACAGGGGGGTGAGTGGCTACACCTTC.

The chain links TRBV29-1 to TRBJ2-1; the match to TRBD2 covers 11 bases. The CDR3 spans 13 residues. V lost 5 bases to trimming and J lost 7 bases; unmatched junction nucleotides: 4. Germline values: CDR1 SQVTM, CDR2 ANQGSEA. The CDR3 sequence: CSVRPSGRNEQFF. CDR3 sequence (DNA): TGCAGCGTTAGGCCTAGCGGGAGGAATGAGCAGTTCTTC.

This sequence joins TRBV27 and TRBJ2-7; 8 nucleotides line up with TRBD1. CDR1 and CDR2 (germline): MNHEY, SMNVEV (reference sequence). V lost 3 bases, J lost 5 bases, and 12 bases stayed unmatched. This CDR3 contains 16 residues. The CDR3 reads CASSFRNERQGHEQYF. Here the CDR3 DNA reads TGTGCCAGCAGTTTTCGCAACGAGAGACAGGGGCACGAGCAGTACTTC.

This clone was seen more than once but under ten times. The chain combines TRBV18 with TRBJ2-5; no clear D gene. Germline CDR1 and CDR2: KGHSH and LQKENI. V was shortened by 8 bases and J by 5 bases, with 12 bases between the two germline ends. The CDR3 is 12 amino acids. The CDR3 nucleotides read TGTGCCAGCCGTACTCTCCGGGAGACCCAGTACTTC. Its translation is CASRTLRETQYF. Full variable domain (rest looked up from reference TRBV18 and TRBJ2-5): NAGVMQNPRHLVRRRGQEARLRCSPMKGHSHVYWYRQLPEEGLKFMVYLQKENIIDESGMPKERFSAEFPKEGPSILRIQQVVRGDSAAYFCASRTLRETQYFGPGTRLLVL.